This T cell receptor beta chain emerged from a study of T cells in Graves' hyperthyroidism and ophthalmopathy. Study context: Peripheral blood was acquired at first diagnosis, ahead of any therapy whatsoever. Study-wide points: Ophthalmopathy and stable hyperthyroidism were separated by a 13 V-J model.

The CDR3 sequence is 18 residues long. V lost 4 bases and J lost 4; bases outside the gene matches: 15. The germline V gene encodes CDR1 ENHRY and CDR2 SYGVKD. From RNA transcripts, TCR beta CDR3 regions were amplified. In the first-round RT-PCR of the TCR CDR3, the HTBI primer set was used. TCRdb reprocessed the multiplex PCR reads with MiXCR, giving one entry per CDR3 protein. The sample has fewer than 450,000 distinct CDR3 sequences, about 18% seen once; the top ten hold almost 35%. The table lists this clonotype with many counts. Its matching antigen is unknown. The receptor was derived from a woman in her 30s with Graves' hyperthyroidism that later progressed to Graves' ophthalmopathy. The genes are TRBV10-3 and TRBJ2-1; the match to TRBD1 covers 8 bases. Material for sequencing was blood. The CDR3 coding sequence is TGTGCCATCAGTGTGACCCCCGACCCAGGGGGCAGATACAATGAGCAGTTCTTC. Residues: CAISVTPDPGGRYNEQFF.